This T cell receptor (beta chain) was sequenced in a study of T cells in Graves' hyperthyroidism and ophthalmopathy. This clonotype was seen repeatedly, ten times or more. Amplification of TCR beta CDR3 regions was performed using RNA transcripts as template. The HTBI set primed first-round TCR CDR3 RT-PCR. TCRdb redid the calling of the multiplex PCR reads with MiXCR, one entry per CDR3 protein. Altogether around 240,000 distinct CDR3 sequences are present, roughly 15% being singletons, with the ten largest covering 28%. CDR3 length: 15 residues. The trim removed 1 base at V and 8 bases at J, leaving 5 bases unmatched.

The sequence came from a woman in her late teens or twenties with Graves' ophthalmopathy. This sequence joins TRBV12-3 or TRBV12-4 and TRBJ2-1, with TRBD1 matching 10 bases. Material for sequencing was blood. CDR3 protein: CASSLGDRGFDEQFF. The CDR3 DNA follows: TGTGCCAGCAGTTTAGGGGACAGGGGATTCGATGAGCAGTTCTTC.